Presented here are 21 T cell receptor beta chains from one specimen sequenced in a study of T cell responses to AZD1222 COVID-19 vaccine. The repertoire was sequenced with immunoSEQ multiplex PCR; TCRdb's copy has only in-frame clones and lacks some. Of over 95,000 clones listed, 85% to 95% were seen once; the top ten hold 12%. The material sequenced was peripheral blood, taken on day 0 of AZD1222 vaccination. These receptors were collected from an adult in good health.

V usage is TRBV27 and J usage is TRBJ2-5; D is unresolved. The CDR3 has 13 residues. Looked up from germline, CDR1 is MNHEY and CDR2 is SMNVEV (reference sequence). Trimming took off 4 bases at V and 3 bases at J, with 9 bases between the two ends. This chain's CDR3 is CASSYTDKETQYF. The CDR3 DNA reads TGTGCCAGCAGTTACACAGATAAAGAGACCCAGTACTTC.

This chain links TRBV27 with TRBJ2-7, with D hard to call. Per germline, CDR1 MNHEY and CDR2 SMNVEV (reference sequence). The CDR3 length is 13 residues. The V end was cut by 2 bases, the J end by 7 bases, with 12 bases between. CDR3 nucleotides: TGTGCCAGCAGTTTAGGCCGCTTGGGGGAGCAGTACTTC. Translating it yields CASSLGRLGEQYF.

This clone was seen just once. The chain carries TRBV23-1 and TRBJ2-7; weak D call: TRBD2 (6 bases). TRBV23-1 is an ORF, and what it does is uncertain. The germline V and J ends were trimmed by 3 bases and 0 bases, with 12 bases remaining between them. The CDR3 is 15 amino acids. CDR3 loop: CASSHYGTHSYEQYF. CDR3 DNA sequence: TGCGCCAGCAGTCACTACGGGACTCACTCCTACGAGCAGTACTTC.

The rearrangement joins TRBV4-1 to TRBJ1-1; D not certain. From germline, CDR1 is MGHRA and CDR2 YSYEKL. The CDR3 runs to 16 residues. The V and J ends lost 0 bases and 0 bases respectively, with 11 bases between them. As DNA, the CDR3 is TGCGCCAGCAGCCAAGACGCGAGATGGATGAACACTGAAGCTTTCTTT. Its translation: CASSQDARWMNTEAFF.

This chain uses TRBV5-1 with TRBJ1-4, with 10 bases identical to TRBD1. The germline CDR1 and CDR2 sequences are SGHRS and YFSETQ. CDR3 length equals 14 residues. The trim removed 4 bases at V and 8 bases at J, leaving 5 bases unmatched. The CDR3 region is CASSPGQGKEKLFF. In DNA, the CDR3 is TGCGCCAGCAGCCCGGGACAGGGGAAGGAAAAACTGTTTTTT. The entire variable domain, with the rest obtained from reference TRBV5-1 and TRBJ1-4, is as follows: KAGVTQTPRYLIKTRGQQVTLSCSPISGHRSVSWYQQTPGQGLQFLFEYFSETQRNKGNFPGRFSGRQFSNSRSEMNVSTLELGDSALYLCASSPGQGKEKLFFGSGTQLSVL.

CDR3 sequence (DNA): TGCAGCGTGAGCGGGACACGGGATCAGCCCCAGCATTTT. Amino acid sequence: CSVSGTRDQPQHF. This chain uses TRBV29-1 with TRBJ1-5; D perhaps matches TRBD1 (6 bases). Germline CDR1 reads SQVTM; CDR2 reads ANQGSEA. V lost 6 bases and J 5 bases, leaving 14 bases between the germline ends. This CDR3 is built from 13 residues.

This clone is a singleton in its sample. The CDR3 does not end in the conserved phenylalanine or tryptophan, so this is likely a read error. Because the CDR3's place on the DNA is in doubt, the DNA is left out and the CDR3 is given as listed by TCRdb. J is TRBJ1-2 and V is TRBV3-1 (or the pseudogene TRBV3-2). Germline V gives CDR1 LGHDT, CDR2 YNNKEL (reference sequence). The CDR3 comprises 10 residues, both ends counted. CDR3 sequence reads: CASTLLPRRS.

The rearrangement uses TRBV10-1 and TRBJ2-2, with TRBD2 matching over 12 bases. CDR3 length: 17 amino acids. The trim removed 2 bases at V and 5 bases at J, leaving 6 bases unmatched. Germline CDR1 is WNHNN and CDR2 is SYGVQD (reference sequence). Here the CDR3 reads CASSEIPGTSGTGELFF. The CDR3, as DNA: TGCGCCAGCAGTGAGATCCCAGGGACTAGCGGGACCGGGGAGCTGTTTTTT.

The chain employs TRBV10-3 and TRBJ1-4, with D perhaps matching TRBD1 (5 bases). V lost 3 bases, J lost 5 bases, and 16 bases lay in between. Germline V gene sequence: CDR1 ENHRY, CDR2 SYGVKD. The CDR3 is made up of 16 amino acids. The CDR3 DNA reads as TGTGCCATCAGTGACAGGGTGGGGTTGGGAAATGAAAAACTGTTTTTT. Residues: CAISDRVGLGNEKLFF.

The CDR3 nucleotides read TGTGCCAGCAGTCCCCAGGGCCAACTAGCCAAAAACATTCAGTACTTC. Translation gives CASSPQGQLAKNIQYF. The chain combines TRBV28 with TRBJ2-4; D possibly corresponds to TRBD1 (5 bases). CDR3 length equals 16 residues. CDR1 and CDR2 from the germline V gene are MDHEN and SYDVKM. V lost 5 bases and J 0 bases, leaving 14 bases between the germline ends.

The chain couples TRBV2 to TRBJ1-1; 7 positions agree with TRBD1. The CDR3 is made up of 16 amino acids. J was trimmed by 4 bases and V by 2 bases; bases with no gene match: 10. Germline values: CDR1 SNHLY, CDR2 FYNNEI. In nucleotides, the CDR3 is TGTGCCAGCAGTGAATCCGAGACAGGGACGGGCACTGAAGCTTTCTTT. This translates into CASSESETGTGTEAFF.

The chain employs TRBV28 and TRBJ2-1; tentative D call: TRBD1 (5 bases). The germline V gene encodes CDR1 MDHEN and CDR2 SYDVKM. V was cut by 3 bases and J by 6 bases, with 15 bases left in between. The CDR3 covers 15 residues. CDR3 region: CASSFTRVLSNEQFF. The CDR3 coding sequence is TGTGCCAGCAGTTTCACCAGGGTCCTTAGCAATGAGCAGTTCTTC.

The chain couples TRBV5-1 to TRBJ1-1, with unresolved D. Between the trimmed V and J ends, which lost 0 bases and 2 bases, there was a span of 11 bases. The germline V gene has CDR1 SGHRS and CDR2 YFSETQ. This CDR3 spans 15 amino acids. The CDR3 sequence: CASSLEGRLNTEAFF. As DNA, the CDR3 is TGCGCCAGCAGCTTGGAGGGCAGATTAAACACTGAAGCTTTCTTT.

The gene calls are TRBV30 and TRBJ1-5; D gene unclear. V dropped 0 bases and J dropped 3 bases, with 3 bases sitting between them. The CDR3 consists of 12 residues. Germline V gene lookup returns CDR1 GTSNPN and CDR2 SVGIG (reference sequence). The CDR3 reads CAWSVPNQPQHF. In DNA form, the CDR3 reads TGTGCCTGGAGTGTACCCAATCAGCCCCAGCATTTT.

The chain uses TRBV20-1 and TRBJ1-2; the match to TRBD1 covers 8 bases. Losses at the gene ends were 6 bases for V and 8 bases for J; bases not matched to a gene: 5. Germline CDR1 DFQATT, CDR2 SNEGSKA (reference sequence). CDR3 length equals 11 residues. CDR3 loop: CSANDRGGYTF. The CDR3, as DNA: TGCAGTGCGAACGACAGGGGAGGCTACACCTTC.

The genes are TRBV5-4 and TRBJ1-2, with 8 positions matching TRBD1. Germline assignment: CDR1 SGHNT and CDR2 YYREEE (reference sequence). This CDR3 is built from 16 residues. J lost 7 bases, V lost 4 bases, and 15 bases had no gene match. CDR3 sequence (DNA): TGTGCCAGCAGCAGGACCGGGACAGGCTCTTCGACTGGCTACACCTTC. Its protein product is CASSRTGTGSSTGYTF.

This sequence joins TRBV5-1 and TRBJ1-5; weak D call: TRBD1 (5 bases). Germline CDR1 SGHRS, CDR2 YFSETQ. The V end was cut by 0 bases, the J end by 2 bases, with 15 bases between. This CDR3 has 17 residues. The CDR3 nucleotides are TGCGCCAGCAGCTTGGGACCACAGGCCCTCGGCAATCAGCCCCAGCATTTT. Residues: CASSLGPQALGNQPQHF.

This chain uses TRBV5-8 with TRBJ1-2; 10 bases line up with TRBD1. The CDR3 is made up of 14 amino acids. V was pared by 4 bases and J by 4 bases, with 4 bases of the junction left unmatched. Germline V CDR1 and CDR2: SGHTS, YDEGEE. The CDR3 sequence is CASSRTGGSYGYTF. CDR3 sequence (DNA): TGTGCCAGCAGCCGGACAGGGGGGAGCTATGGCTACACCTTC.

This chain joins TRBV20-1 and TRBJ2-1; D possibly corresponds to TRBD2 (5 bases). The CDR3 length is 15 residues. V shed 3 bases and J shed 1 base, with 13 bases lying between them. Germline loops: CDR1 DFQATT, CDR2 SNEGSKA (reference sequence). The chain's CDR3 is CSASFGKGSYNEQFF. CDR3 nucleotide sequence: TGCAGTGCTAGTTTCGGGAAGGGTTCCTACAATGAGCAGTTCTTC.

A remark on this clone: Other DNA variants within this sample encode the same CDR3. CDR3 protein: CASSFTGNTEAFF. The CDR3 bases are TGTGCCAGCAGTTTTACCGGGAACACTGAAGCTTTCTTT. The chain joins TRBV12-3 or TRBV12-4 to TRBJ1-1; D gene uncertain. Trimming took off 3 bases at V and 1 base at J, with 6 bases between the two ends. The CDR3 is 13 residues long.

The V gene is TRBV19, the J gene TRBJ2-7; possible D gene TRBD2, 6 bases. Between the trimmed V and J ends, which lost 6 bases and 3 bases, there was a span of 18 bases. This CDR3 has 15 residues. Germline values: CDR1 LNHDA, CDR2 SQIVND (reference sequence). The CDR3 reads CASRGLGGLNYEQYF. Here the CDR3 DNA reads TGTGCCAGTAGGGGCCTCGGAGGGTTGAACTACGAGCAGTACTTC.